The 18 T cell receptor beta chains in this list originate from one sample, sequenced in a study of T cell repertoires in cytomegalovirus infection. These receptors lack a known antigen. TCRdb ran MiXCR on the reads and lists one entry per CDR3 protein. Counted here are about a million distinct CDR3 sequences, roughly 30% occurring once; the ten biggest clones make up over 10%. The input for sequencing was cultured CD8+ T cells from PBMCs, taken from culture after CMV antigen stimulation. The source of these receptors is a human donor in good health (CMV status not recorded). Some clones in this sample may be carry-over from other donors' samples.

The sample holds a few counts of this clonotype. The V call is TRBV2, the J call TRBJ1-4, with D perhaps matching TRBD1 (5 bases). Germline V CDR1 and CDR2: SNHLY, FYNNEI. The CDR3 consists of 12 residues. Trimming left V 8 bases short and J 7 bases short, with 11 bases between. CDR3 sequence reads: CASGRTSEKLFF. The CDR3 nucleotides read TGTGCCAGCGGGAGGACATCTGAAAAACTGTTTTTT.

The sample holds a few counts of this clonotype. The chain is built from TRBV5-6 and TRBJ2-7, with 8 bases lining up with TRBD1. The CDR3 extends over 15 amino acids. Per germline, CDR1 SGHDT and CDR2 YYEEEE. The V gene end was trimmed by 0 bases and the J gene end by 5 bases; junction bases not matched to a gene: 7. The CDR3 DNA follows: TGTGCCAGCAGCTTGGGTGGACAGGGCGGCAACGAGCAGTACGTC. Translated: CASSLGGQGGNEQYV.

The genes are TRBV12-3 or TRBV12-4 and TRBJ2-7; D not resolved. The CDR3 sequence is 14 residues long. Trimming took off 5 bases at V and 6 bases at J, with 17 bases between the two ends. The CDR3 region has the DNA TGTGCCAGCAGTCGGTCAGGCGTTTTCATCGAGCAGTACTTC. Its translation is CASSRSGVFIEQYF.

This chain joins TRBV19 and TRBJ2-2; 7 bases are a match to TRBD1. Germline lookup yields CDR1 LNHDA and CDR2 SQIVND (reference sequence). The CDR3 covers 16 residues. Trimming cost V 1 base and J 7 bases; bases outside gene matches: 9. As DNA, the CDR3 is TGTGCCAGTAGTATAGGATTTAGACAGGGCGACGGGGAGCTGTTTTTT. Its translation is CASSIGFRQGDGELFF.

V gene TRBV12-3 or TRBV12-4 combines with J gene TRBJ2-2; 9 nucleotides match TRBD1. The CDR3 has 15 residues. J lost 6 bases, V lost 6 bases, and 8 bases had no gene match. This CDR3 is CASSRTGESAGELFF. CDR3 coding DNA: TGTGCCAGCAGCCGGACAGGGGAATCTGCCGGGGAGCTGTTTTTT.

This sequence joins TRBV11-1 and TRBJ2-1; D might be TRBD2 (6 bases). The V and J ends lost 8 bases and 8 bases respectively, with 19 bases between them. The CDR3 totals 14 residues. Germline V gives CDR1 SGHAT, CDR2 FQDESV (reference sequence). The CDR3 sequence is CASRGGGAFDEQFF. The CDR3 region has the DNA TGTGCCAGCCGGGGAGGAGGGGCCTTCGATGAGCAGTTCTTC.

The V gene is TRBV9, the J gene TRBJ2-5; D might be TRBD1 (8 bases). Germline V gene sequence: CDR1 SGDLS, CDR2 YYNGEE. Trimming pared 4 bases from V and 3 bases from J, leaving 16 bases between. This CDR3 spans 15 amino acids. The CDR3 loop reads CASSSGQGGEETQYF. As DNA, the CDR3 is TGTGCCAGCAGCTCTGGACAGGGAGGGGAAGAGACCCAGTACTTC.

This clonotype was observed many times. The genes are TRBV7-8 and TRBJ1-4; D perhaps matches TRBD1 (6 bases). In germline, CDR1 is SGHVS, CDR2 FQNEAQ. This CDR3 is 15 amino acids long. The V gene lost 3 bases and the J gene lost 8 bases, with 16 bases spanning the gap. The CDR3 DNA reads TGTGCCAGCAGCTTGCAACCAGGGGCTCGGGAAAAACTGTTTTTT. Its protein is CASSLQPGAREKLFF.

Comment on this clonotype: One end of the junction fails to match germline, which may point to a read error. V gene TRBV4-1 combines with J gene TRBJ2-2; TRBD2 aligns across 10 bases. The CDR3 runs to 19 residues. CDR1 and CDR2 (germline): MGHRA, YSYEKL. CDR3 in DNA: TGTGCCAGCAGCCAAGGGCTGGGGCTAGCGGGGGACCGGATTGGGGAGCTGTTGTTT. The encoded protein is CASSQGLGLAGDRIGELLF.

The chain has TRBV24-1 and TRBJ2-2, with D maybe TRBD1 (5 bases). Per germline, CDR1 KGHDR and CDR2 SFDVKD. The CDR3 contains 15 residues. V gave up 3 bases and J gave up 2 bases, with 9 bases separating them. The CDR3 sequence: CATSDPDSNTGELFF. CDR3 DNA: TGTGCCACCAGTGATCCCGACAGTAACACCGGGGAGCTGTTTTTT.

Comment on this clonotype: One end of the junction does not line up with germline, which may come from a read error. V gene TRBV7-7 combines with J gene TRBJ2-5, with D unclear. The germline CDR1 and CDR2 sequences are SSHAT and FNYEAQ (reference sequence). The CDR3 has 13 amino acids. CDR3 coding DNA: TGTGCTAGCAGCTTAGTTCTGGGAGAGACCCAGTACTTC. Protein product: CASSLVLGETQYF.

A few counts support this clonotype. The chain has TRBV5-1 and TRBJ2-2; D unresolved. The CDR3 runs to 11 residues. Germline V gene data show CDR1 as SGHRS and CDR2 as YFSETQ. Trimming left V 7 bases short and J 5 bases short, with 6 bases between. This CDR3 is CASQDTGELFF. Written as DNA, the CDR3 is TGCGCCAGCCAAGATACCGGGGAGCTGTTTTTT.

The chain has TRBV13 and TRBJ2-2; D remains ambiguous. Germline-derived CDR1 and CDR2 are PRHDT and FYEKMQ (reference sequence). CDR3 length: 13 residues. Trimming took off 4 bases at V and 4 bases at J, with 7 bases between the two ends. CDR3 in amino acids: CASSSRSTGELFF. The CDR3 DNA is TGTGCCAGCAGCTCCCGCAGCACCGGGGAGCTGTTTTTT.

CDR3 residues: CASTQQGGTYEQYF. CDR3 DNA sequence: TGTGCCAGCACTCAACAGGGGGGCACTTACGAGCAGTACTTC. The V and J genes are TRBV27 and TRBJ2-7, with 8 bases that match TRBD1. Germline assignment: CDR1 MNHEY and CDR2 SMNVEV (reference sequence). The CDR3 is 14 amino acids. Trimming removed 7 bases from V and 4 bases from J; junction bases left unmatched: 9.

The chain combines TRBV14 with TRBJ1-4, with 7 bases matching TRBD1. After removal of 4 bases from V and 2 bases from J, the junction contained 10 bases not matched to a gene. Germline V lookup: CDR1 SGHDN, CDR2 FVKESK. This CDR3 is built from 17 residues. CDR3 bases: TGTGCCAGCAGCCTTCATAAAACGGGACAGACTAATGAAAAACTGTTTTTT. It codes for CASSLHKTGQTNEKLFF.

The V gene is TRBV5-6, the J gene TRBJ2-3; 8 bases are shared with TRBD1. The CDR3 covers 16 residues. The V gene's germline CDR1 is SGHDT and CDR2 YYEEEE. V shed 4 bases and J 1 base; nucleotides not matched to a gene: 8. DNA of the CDR3: TGTGCCAGCAGCACCAGACAGGGGTGGGGCACAGATACGCAGTATTTT. Translated: CASSTRQGWGTDTQYF.

The CDR3 DNA sequence: TGTGCCAGCAGCTTAGTAGGACCACCTAATGAAAAACTGTTTTTT. It is translated as CASSLVGPPNEKLFF. The rearrangement links TRBV7-9 to TRBJ1-4; no reliable D call. The CDR3 loop spans 15 amino acids. Germline V CDR1 and CDR2: SEHNR, FQNEAQ (reference sequence). V was cut by 1 base and J by 3 bases, with 9 bases left in between.

Notes on this clonotype: Just one base apart from a much larger clone, this may be a read error. The chain couples TRBV7-2 to TRBJ2-1; D remains ambiguous. Deletions cut 5 bases from V and 4 bases from J, with 18 bases between. Per the germline V gene, CDR1 is SGHTA and CDR2 is FQGNSA. This CDR3 region has 16 residues. The CDR3 coding sequence is TGTGCCAGCAGCGGCCGGGCCACAGTGGGATACAATGAGCAGTTCTTC. It yields the protein CASSGRATVGYNEQFF.